What follows describes a single T cell receptor (beta chain). The record originates from a study of shared T cell receptors in the human thymus. Generated by immunoSEQ multiplex PCR, the TCRdb table keeps only in-frame clones and is missing some. This sample has over 350,000 clones, with approximately 95% found just once. CDR3 length: 17 residues. V trimming: 4 bases; J trimming: 2 bases; junction bases outside the gene matches: 8. CDR1 and CDR2 (germline): SGHTA, FQGTGA. The chain recombines TRBV7-3 with TRBJ2-7; TRBD2 matches 13 bases. The TCR sequence derives from a human donor. The sequencing input was thymocytes. CDR3 in DNA: TGTGCCAGCAGCTCTAATTCTGGACTAGCGGGAGCCTACGAGCAGTACTTC. As protein: CASSSNSGLAGAYEQYF.